Shown below are 27 T cell receptor beta chains from a single sample sequenced in a study of T cell repertoires in cytomegalovirus infection. TCRdb reprocessed the reads with MiXCR, giving one entry per CDR3 protein. The sample carries approximately 910,000 distinct CDR3 sequences, roughly 30% recorded once. The antigens these receptors bind are not known. This specimen was cultured CD8+ T cells from PBMCs, taken from culture after CMV antigen stimulation. The receptors were sampled from a human donor in good health (CMV status not recorded). Some clones in this sample may be carry-over from other donors' samples.

The chain joins TRBV2 to TRBJ2-1; D may match TRBD1 or TRBD2 (5 bases each). V lost 4 bases to trimming and J lost 7 bases, with 17 bases between them. Germline assignment: CDR1 SNHLY and CDR2 FYNNEI. The CDR3 runs 15 residues. CDR3 residues: CASSAGRAGLNEQFF. DNA for the CDR3: TGTGCCAGCAGTGCGGGACGGGCGGGCCTAAATGAGCAGTTCTTC.

There are many counts of this clonotype. This chain connects TRBV7-8 to TRBJ1-5; D gene ambiguous. CDR3 length: 12 residues. CDR1 SGHVS and CDR2 FQNEAQ come from the germline V gene. The V gene lost 3 bases and the J gene lost 5 bases, with 5 bases spanning the gap. In DNA, the CDR3 is TGTGCCAGCAGCTTCAGAGATCAGCCCCAGCATTTT. Translated: CASSFRDQPQHF.

The V call is TRBV2, the J call TRBJ2-1, with D possibly being TRBD1 or TRBD2 (5 bases each). Trimming removed 7 bases from V and 10 bases from J, with 14 bases in between. The CDR3 is 12 residues long. Germline CDR1 SNHLY, CDR2 FYNNEI. This CDR3 is CASNWRGDEQFF. CDR3 in DNA: TGTGCCAGCAACTGGCGAGGGGACGAGCAGTTCTTC.

This clonotype was detected ten times or more. J is TRBJ2-1 and V is TRBV7-8, with 11 nucleotides matching TRBD1. The J segment lost 7 bases and the V segment lost 4 bases, leaving 6 bases of the junction unmatched. The length of the CDR3 is 15 residues. The germline CDR1 and CDR2 sequences are SGHVS and FQNEAQ. DNA of the CDR3: TGTGCCAGCAGCTCTCGGGACAGGGGGAATAATGAGCAGTTCTTC. This encodes CASSSRDRGNNEQFF.

The rearrangement uses TRBV6-1 and TRBJ2-3; D possibly corresponds to TRBD2 (6 bases). The CDR3 has 15 residues. V lost 5 bases and J 0 bases, leaving 12 bases between the germline ends. Germline loops: CDR1 MNHNS, CDR2 SASEGT. In nucleotides, the CDR3 is TGTGCCAGCAGTTGGGGGACTTCTAGCACAGATACGCAGTATTTT. This gives the protein CASSWGTSSTDTQYF.

Only a few counts were recorded for this clonotype. This chain uses TRBV24-1 with TRBJ2-2; TRBD1 aligns across 7 bases. This CDR3 has 16 residues. V gave up 3 bases and J gave up 3 bases; unmatched junction bases: 6. CDR1 and CDR2 from the germline V gene are KGHDR and SFDVKD. CDR3 sequence: CATSDRQGYDTGELFF. CDR3 DNA: TGTGCCACCAGTGATCGACAGGGTTACGACACCGGGGAGCTGTTTTTT.

This clonotype was detected many times. The chain employs TRBV27 and TRBJ2-7; D is unclear. The ends were cut back, 4 bases at V and 1 base at J, with 8 bases in the middle. Germline V lookup: CDR1 MNHEY, CDR2 SMNVEV (reference sequence). CDR3 size: 13 residues. The CDR3 bases are TGTGCCAGCAGTTCCGGGCCGTCCTACGAGCAGTACTTC. Its protein is CASSSGPSYEQYF.

This chain connects TRBV6-5 to TRBJ1-1; the D gene is possibly TRBD1 (6 bases). V shed 4 bases and J shed 3 bases, with 9 bases lying between them. This CDR3 has 13 amino acids. Germline V gene data show CDR1 as MNHEY and CDR2 as SVGAGI. DNA for the CDR3: TGTGCCAGCAGTTCCGACAGGTACACTGAAGCTTTCTTT. Translated: CASSSDRYTEAFF.

The V gene is TRBV28, the J gene TRBJ1-5, with TRBD1 identical over 8 bases. Germline CDR1 reads MDHEN; CDR2 reads SYDVKM. With V trimmed by 3 bases and J by 5 bases, 6 bases remained unmatched. The CDR3 is made up of 15 amino acids. CDR3 protein: CASSLTGDRDQPQHF. The CDR3 DNA reads TGTGCCAGCAGTTTGACAGGGGATCGAGATCAGCCCCAGCATTTT.

V and J are TRBV5-6 and TRBJ2-7; D is ambiguous. In germline, CDR1 is SGHDT, CDR2 YYEEEE. CDR3 length: 13 amino acids. Trimming removed 5 bases from V and 2 bases from J, with 11 bases in between. As DNA, the CDR3 is TGTGCCAGCAGTTCCTTCGGTCCCTACGAGCAGTACGTC. Encoded protein: CASSSFGPYEQYV.

The rearrangement links TRBV6-2 or TRBV6-3 to TRBJ2-3; D unresolved. Germline values: CDR1 MNHEY, CDR2 SVGEGT. The CDR3 runs to 18 residues. Between the trimmed V and J ends, which lost 0 bases and 0 bases, there was a span of 16 bases. The CDR3 is CASSYSLGTEASTDTQYF. CDR3 nucleotide sequence: TGTGCCAGCAGTTACTCGCTGGGTACAGAGGCTAGCACAGATACGCAGTATTTT.

Remarks on this clonotype: A much larger clone lies a single base off, so this may be a read error. The rearrangement links TRBV18 to TRBJ2-3; 7 nucleotides agree with TRBD2. Germline assignment: CDR1 KGHSH and CDR2 LQKENI. CDR3 length: 15 amino acids. CDR3 DNA: TGTACCAGCTCACCGGGAGGCCTTGGGACAGATACGCAGTATTTT. As protein: CTSSPGGLGTDTQYF.

This chain links TRBV20-1 with TRBJ2-5; 8 nucleotides align to TRBD2. Germline V gene lookup returns CDR1 DFQATT and CDR2 SNEGSKA (reference sequence). The CDR3 runs 14 residues. After removal of 5 bases from V and 5 bases from J, the junction contained 10 bases not matched to a gene. The CDR3 reads CSAAGGPDYETQYF. CDR3 DNA sequence: TGCAGTGCTGCGGGGGGCCCCGATTACGAGACCCAGTACTTC.

This clonotype was observed a few times. The CDR3 DNA sequence: TGTGCCAGCAGTTACTCGAAAGGTTCACCCCTCCACTTT. The encoded protein is CASSYSKGSPLHF. The chain employs TRBV6-5 and TRBJ1-6, with unresolved D. The CDR3 runs to 13 residues. V was shortened by 0 bases and J by 9 bases, with 6 bases between the two germline ends. Germline V gene lookup returns CDR1 MNHEY and CDR2 SVGAGI.

The J gene is TRBJ2-3, the V gene TRBV5-4; 15 positions match TRBD2. Germline V gives CDR1 SGHNT, CDR2 YYREEE (reference sequence). The CDR3 has 18 residues. Trimming cost V 3 bases and J 1 base; bases outside gene matches: 6. The CDR3 loop reads CASSSGLAGGLRTDTQYF. Written as DNA, the CDR3 is TGTGCCAGCAGCTCCGGACTAGCGGGGGGGTTACGCACAGATACGCAGTATTTT.

This clonotype has a single count. The chain uses TRBV6-5 and TRBJ2-2; maybe TRBD1 (6 bases). Germline V gives CDR1 MNHEY, CDR2 SVGAGI. This CDR3 has 15 residues. V was pared by 0 bases and J by 4 bases, with 9 bases between. CDR3 sequence reads: CASSYSGTLTGELFF. CDR3 nucleotide sequence: TGTGCCAGCAGTTACTCCGGGACACTCACCGGGGAGCTGTTTTTT.

The table lists this clonotype with many counts. This chain links TRBV7-9 with TRBJ1-2; D unresolved. This CDR3 is 11 amino acids long. Germline V gene lookup returns CDR1 SEHNR and CDR2 FQNEAQ (reference sequence). V was cut by 1 base and J by 6 bases, with 3 bases left in between. The CDR3 DNA sequence: TGTGCCAGCAGCTTAGAACATGGCTACACCTTC. Translation gives CASSLEHGYTF.

This clonotype was detected only once. The rearrangement uses TRBV19 and TRBJ2-7; 8 bases fit TRBD1. The CDR3 sequence is 15 residues long. Germline CDR1 and CDR2: LNHDA and SQIVND (reference sequence). Unmatched junction bases numbered 9, after V lost 5 bases and J lost 3 bases. The CDR3 bases are TGTGCCAGTAGTGGTGGACAGGGCTGGCGCTACGAGCAGTACTTC. It translates to CASSGGQGWRYEQYF.

The rearrangement links TRBV19 to TRBJ2-1; D gene unclear. Per germline, CDR1 LNHDA and CDR2 SQIVND (reference sequence). The CDR3 covers 18 residues. V gave up 0 bases and J gave up 2 bases, with 17 bases separating them. The CDR3 spells CASSIDPLDGNPYNEQFF. CDR3 nucleotide sequence: TGTGCCAGTAGTATAGACCCCTTGGACGGAAATCCCTACAATGAGCAGTTCTTC.

The V and J genes are TRBV13 and TRBJ1-4; D unclear. Trimming took off 2 bases at V and 5 bases at J, with 6 bases between the two ends. The CDR3 is 13 amino acids. From germline, CDR1 is PRHDT and CDR2 FYEKMQ (reference sequence). The CDR3 spells CASSLQDNEKLFF. CDR3 bases: TGTGCCAGCAGCTTACAGGACAATGAAAAACTGTTTTTT.

This clonotype was observed a handful of times. The chain links TRBV19 to TRBJ1-6; D not resolved. The CDR3 is 14 residues long. Germline CDR1 LNHDA, CDR2 SQIVND (reference sequence). The V and J ends lost 5 bases and 7 bases respectively, with 12 bases between them. CDR3 sequence: CASSPPGNNSPLHF. The CDR3 nucleotides are TGTGCCAGTAGTCCCCCGGGGAACAATTCACCCCTCCACTTT.

This clonotype was found a few times. The chain links TRBV4-3 to TRBJ2-2, with D tentatively TRBD1 or TRBD2 (5 bases each). The CDR3 length is 16 residues. Germline CDR1 LGHNA, CDR2 YSLEER. Trimming shortened V by 1 base and J by 4 bases, and 13 bases separated the two germline ends. The DNA of the CDR3 is TGCGCCAGCAGCCAAGCGGGGCAGGGCTTCACCGGGGAGCTGTTTTTT. Amino acid sequence: CASSQAGQGFTGELFF.

The chain combines TRBV15 with TRBJ2-2, with 7 bases fitting TRBD1. J gave up 5 bases and V 8 bases, and 2 bases lay outside the gene matches. The CDR3 totals 12 residues. From germline, CDR1 is LNHNV and CDR2 YYDKDF (reference sequence). CDR3: CATQGETGELFF. As DNA, the CDR3 is TGTGCCACCCAGGGGGAGACCGGGGAGCTGTTTTTT.

The chain employs TRBV6-2 or TRBV6-3 and TRBJ1-5, with 7 nucleotides matching TRBD1. The CDR3 loop spans 13 amino acids. Trimming cost V 6 bases and J 4 bases; bases outside gene matches: 3. Germline assignment: CDR1 MNHEY and CDR2 SVGEGT. This CDR3 reads CASRTQGNQPQHF. In nucleotides, the CDR3 is TGTGCCAGCAGAACACAGGGGAATCAGCCCCAGCATTTT.

The V and J genes are TRBV24-1 and TRBJ2-1; tentative D call: TRBD1 (5 bases). The CDR3 consists of 14 residues. In germline, CDR1 is KGHDR, CDR2 SFDVKD. V was trimmed by 9 bases and J by 6 bases, leaving 17 bases between them. The CDR3: CATSRMGPLNEQFF. The CDR3 region has the DNA TGTGCCACCTCCAGAATGGGGCCCCTCAATGAGCAGTTCTTC.

Turning to this clonotype: An end of the junction differs from the germline gene, which may be a read error. The V and J genes are TRBV5-1 and TRBJ2-7, with D perhaps matching TRBD1 or TRBD2 (5 bases each). Per the germline V gene, CDR1 is SGHRS and CDR2 is YFSETQ. The CDR3 runs 17 residues. The CDR3 loop is CASTLGTDSRSSYEQYF. In DNA, the CDR3 is TGCGCCAGCACCTTGGGGACGGATTCTCGTAGCTCCTACGAGCAGTACTTC.

This clonotype was seen only a few times. The genes are TRBV7-9 and TRBJ2-5, with D possibly TRBD1 on 7 matching bases. This CDR3 spans 15 amino acids. Per germline, CDR1 SEHNR and CDR2 FQNEAQ (reference sequence). The V gene lost 3 bases and the J gene lost 0 bases, with 11 bases spanning the gap. The CDR3 sequence is CASSFRGRYQETQYF. The DNA of the CDR3 is TGTGCCAGCAGCTTCAGGGGGAGGTACCAAGAGACCCAGTACTTC.